These 30 T cell receptor beta chains were sequenced from one sample in a study of CD8+ T cells in alopecia areata (dated by TCRdb to the late 2010s). The meaning of the sample's treatment or condition label: oral pan-JAK inhibitor, 5-10 mg twice daily. Library construction relied on the immunoSEQ multiplex PCR assay. To provide template for TCR sequencing, every sample had RNA extracted and reverse transcribed into cDNA. Imported from immuneACCESS, the table was reduced by TCRdb to in-frame sequences with V and J called. These copies leave out some clones; in studies compared against another copy, an unresolved V gene accounts for under half, and the cause of the remainder is not known. In all, the sample holds more than 95,000 clones, and just over 85% of those were seen once. The ten largest clonotypes hold over 8.5% of the sample. The source material was CD8+ T cells sorted from blood, sampled between weeks 30 and 35, from a patient treated with tofacitinib. Every receptor here comes from a human donor with alopecia areata.

Regarding this clone: The germline gene is not matched at one end of the junction; a read error may be the cause. V is TRBV18 and J is TRBJ2-1; D is ambiguous. Germline loops: CDR1 KGHSH, CDR2 LQKENI. CDR3 length: 12 amino acids. CDR3 loop: CASSPLTNEQFF. The CDR3 DNA reads as TGTGCCAGCTCCCCACTAACCAATGAGCAGTTCTTC.

The V call is TRBV7-9, the J call TRBJ1-1; TRBD1 agrees at 7 bases. Germline lookup yields CDR1 SEHNR and CDR2 FQNEAQ (reference sequence). The CDR3 loop spans 15 amino acids. Germline trimming cut 0 bases from V and 2 bases from J; bases unmatched to any gene: 3. The CDR3 reads CASSLAGTANTEAFF. CDR3 nucleotide sequence: TGTGCCAGCAGCTTAGCCGGGACAGCAAACACTGAAGCTTTCTTT.

The chain recombines TRBV4-1 with TRBJ2-3; D perhaps matches TRBD2 (6 bases). V dropped 4 bases and J dropped 1 base, with 12 bases sitting between them. CDR1 is MGHRA, CDR2 YSYEKL, per germline. This CDR3 contains 15 residues. The chain's CDR3 is CASSPGRRGTDTQYF. The CDR3 DNA follows: TGCGCCAGCAGCCCCGGTAGGAGGGGCACAGATACGCAGTATTTT.

This chain uses TRBV5-1 with TRBJ2-1, with D maybe TRBD2 (6 bases). V was clipped by 0 bases and J by 6 bases, with 19 bases between them. CDR1 SGHRS and CDR2 YFSETQ come from the germline V gene. The CDR3 contains 17 residues. The CDR3 DNA reads as TGCGCCAGCAGCTTGGGCCCGTCGATAGCGGTACGCAATGAGCAGTTCTTC. It translates to CASSLGPSIAVRNEQFF.

The rearrangement uses TRBV4-1 and TRBJ2-7; the D is unclear. Germline assignment: CDR1 MGHRA and CDR2 YSYEKL. Trimming stripped 6 bases from V and 5 bases from J, with 20 bases between. The CDR3 totals 15 residues. CDR3 residues: CASRETLSANHEQYF. The CDR3 DNA reads as TGCGCCAGCAGGGAGACCCTCAGCGCCAACCACGAGCAGTACTTC.

The rearrangement joins TRBV21-1 to TRBJ2-7; the table assigns TRBD2, which was not confirmed against the DNA. TRBV21-1 is an annotated pseudogene. The CDR3 extends over 15 amino acids. The CDR3 region is CASSKRASLSPEQYF. CDR3 sequence (DNA): TGTGCCAGCAGCAAACGCGCAAGCCTTAGCCCCGAGCAGTACTTC.

This rearrangement joins TRBV5-6 to TRBJ2-7, with TRBD2 matching over 12 bases. Looked up from germline, CDR1 is SGHDT and CDR2 is YYEEEE. The trim removed 2 bases at V and 0 bases at J, leaving 0 bases unmatched. CDR3 length equals 15 residues. Here the CDR3 reads CASSLLAGGSYEQYF. Here the CDR3 DNA reads TGTGCCAGCAGCTTACTAGCGGGGGGCTCCTACGAGCAGTACTTC.

The chain links TRBV29-1 to TRBJ2-5, with TRBD1 matching over 7 bases. CDR3 length equals 14 residues. V lost 2 bases to trimming and J lost 5 bases; unmatched junction nucleotides: 8. Germline assignment: CDR1 SQVTM and CDR2 ANQGSEA. DNA for the CDR3: TGCAGCGTTGAACCTACAGGGGAGATGGAGACCCAGTACTTC. Translated, it gives CSVEPTGEMETQYF.

The chain recombines TRBV27 with TRBJ2-7; possible D gene TRBD2, 6 bases. The CDR3 runs to 15 residues. Germline CDR1 is MNHEY and CDR2 is SMNVEV (reference sequence). V lost 8 bases and J 4 bases, leaving 21 bases between the germline ends. The CDR3 nucleotides are TGTGCCAGCTCCTGGACGGGAGCGGCCTCGTACGAGCAGTACTTC. This translates into CASSWTGAASYEQYF.

This chain uses TRBV29-1 with TRBJ2-3, with TRBD1 identical over 7 bases. From germline, CDR1 is SQVTM and CDR2 ANQGSEA. The CDR3 runs 13 residues. This CDR3 is CSRTGPHTDTQYF. The CDR3 bases are TGCAGTCGGACAGGTCCACACACAGATACGCAGTATTTT.

This rearrangement joins TRBV5-6 to TRBJ2-5; TRBD2 matches at 11 bases. J lost 1 base, V lost 0 bases, and 2 bases had no gene match. Germline CDR1 SGHDT, CDR2 YYEEEE. There are 16 residues in the CDR3. In DNA form, the CDR3 reads TGTGCCAGCAGCTTGGCGACTAGCGGGATCCAAGAGACCCAGTACTTC. Translation gives CASSLATSGIQETQYF.

This chain joins TRBV6-5 and TRBJ2-2; D remains unclear. Germline-derived CDR1 and CDR2 are MNHEY and SVGAGI. V was cut by 2 bases and J by 5 bases, with 9 bases left in between. The CDR3 runs 14 residues. CDR3 nucleotide sequence: TGTGCCAGCAGTTACGGGTCCGGGACCGGGGAGCTGTTTTTT. Its protein is CASSYGSGTGELFF.

Worth noting for this clone: A junction boundary mismatches the germline segment, possibly from a read error. CDR3 in DNA: TGTGCCAGTAGTTTCCCCGGGCCCTCCAACGAGCAGTACTTC. It translates to CASSFPGPSNEQYF. The chain couples TRBV19 to TRBJ2-7, with unresolved D. The germline V gene has CDR1 LNHDA and CDR2 SQIVND (reference sequence). The CDR3 runs 14 residues.

This chain joins TRBV27 and TRBJ1-5; D is unclear. The CDR3 is 13 residues long. V gave up 8 bases and J gave up 0 bases, with 8 bases separating them. Germline lookup yields CDR1 MNHEY and CDR2 SMNVEV (reference sequence). The CDR3: CASALYSNQPQHF. DNA of the CDR3: TGTGCCAGCGCTCTCTATAGCAATCAGCCCCAGCATTTT.

Only a few counts were recorded for this clone. The chain carries TRBV2 and TRBJ2-5; D remains ambiguous. The J call may be incorrect, as the DNA end agrees better with TRBJ2-7. Per germline, CDR1 SNHLY and CDR2 FYNNEI. The CDR3 consists of 12 residues. CDR3 sequence reads: CASSDLAYEQYF. As DNA, the CDR3 is TGTGCCAGTTCCGACCTGGCCTACGAGCAGTACTTC.

The V call is TRBV4-1, the J call TRBJ2-1, with D perhaps matching TRBD2 (6 bases). From germline, CDR1 is MGHRA and CDR2 YSYEKL. Trimming removed 4 bases from V and 3 bases from J, with 13 bases in between. This CDR3 comprises 15 residues. The DNA of the CDR3 is TGCGCCAGCAGCCCTAGCGCGATGGACTACAATGAGCAGTTCTTC. Amino acids: CASSPSAMDYNEQFF.

The CDR3 DNA is TGTGCCAGCAGAAACGTAGGGGATCTCGAGCAGTACTTC. It is translated as CASRNVGDLEQYF. The chain recombines TRBV6-6 with TRBJ2-7; TRBD1 might be the D (5 bases). V lost 6 bases and J lost 6, with 15 bases in between. The CDR3 sequence is 13 residues long. CDR1 and CDR2 (germline): MNHNY, SVGAGI (reference sequence).

The J gene is TRBJ2-1, the V gene TRBV7-9; the D is unclear. CDR3 length: 12 residues. Germline loops: CDR1 SEHNR, CDR2 FQNEAQ (reference sequence). Trimming shortened V by 6 bases and J by 4 bases, and 7 bases separated the two germline ends. DNA for the CDR3: TGTGCCAGCAGTTTCGGGTACAATGAGCAGTTCTTC. It is translated as CASSFGYNEQFF.

J is TRBJ2-2 and V is TRBV25-1, with TRBD1 matching 8 bases. J gave up 3 bases and V 2 bases, and 5 bases lay outside the gene matches. Germline values: CDR1 MGHDK, CDR2 SYGVNS. The CDR3 covers 16 residues. CDR3 loop: CASSETGQEYTGELFF. The DNA for the CDR3 is TGTGCCAGCAGTGAAACGGGACAGGAATACACCGGGGAGCTGTTTTTT.

The chain uses TRBV27 and TRBJ1-2; TRBD1 might be the D (5 bases). V lost 8 bases and J lost 4, with 17 bases in between. This CDR3 contains 14 residues. Germline values: CDR1 MNHEY, CDR2 SMNVEV (reference sequence). The CDR3 DNA follows: TGTGCCAGCCGACCCGTACAGGCCTTCTATGGCTACACCTTC. This codes for CASRPVQAFYGYTF.

The chain joins TRBV15 to TRBJ2-3; 9 bases line up with TRBD2. J gave up 5 bases and V 0 bases, and 3 bases lay outside the gene matches. This CDR3 is 15 amino acids long. Germline CDR1 is LNHNV and CDR2 is YYDKDF (reference sequence). DNA of the CDR3: TGTGCCACCAGCAGAGAAGCGGGAGGCGTAGATACGCAGTATTTT. It encodes CATSREAGGVDTQYF.

This chain connects TRBV6-1 to TRBJ1-5, with D unclear. V was pared by 3 bases and J by 1 base, with 10 bases between. CDR1 MNHNS and CDR2 SASEGT come from the germline V gene. The CDR3 consists of 15 residues. CDR3 protein: CASSDTGYSNQPQHF. The CDR3 bases are TGTGCCAGCAGTGACACCGGCTACAGCAATCAGCCCCAGCATTTT.

This chain uses TRBV7-9 with TRBJ1-1; no clear D gene. Trimming stripped 4 bases from V and 11 bases from J, with 14 bases between. This CDR3 has 12 amino acids. CDR1 and CDR2 from the germline V gene are SEHNR and FQNEAQ (reference sequence). The CDR3 DNA sequence: TGTGCCAGCAGCTGGGGTCCTAATGCTGCTTTCTTT. Translated: CASSWGPNAAFF.

The chain joins TRBV4-1 to TRBJ1-2, with TRBD1 identical over 7 bases. Germline lookup yields CDR1 MGHRA and CDR2 YSYEKL. This CDR3 contains 14 residues. The junction had 9 bases not matched to a gene; V was cut back by 3 bases and J by 8 bases. The CDR3 reads CASSQERGPGGYTF. CDR3 DNA sequence: TGCGCCAGCAGCCAGGAAAGGGGGCCGGGCGGCTACACCTTC.

The V and J genes are TRBV7-9 and TRBJ2-7, with no clear D. V was cut by 5 bases and J by 2 bases, with 7 bases left in between. Germline lookup yields CDR1 SEHNR and CDR2 FQNEAQ (reference sequence). The CDR3 is made up of 12 amino acids. The CDR3 DNA is TGTGCCAGCAGCCCACACCCCTACGAGCAGTACTTC. Amino acids: CASSPHPYEQYF.

V is TRBV7-9 and J is TRBJ2-7; 9 bases agree with TRBD1. CDR3 length: 17 amino acids. The ends lost 5 bases at V and 3 bases at J; junction bases unmatched: 14. The germline CDR1 and CDR2 sequences are SEHNR and FQNEAQ (reference sequence). CDR3: CASSPGQGKLSGYEQYF. Written as DNA, the CDR3 is TGTGCCAGCAGCCCCGGACAGGGGAAGCTTAGTGGCTACGAGCAGTACTTC.

The rearrangement uses TRBV27 and TRBJ1-1; possible D gene TRBD1, 6 bases. The V gene's germline CDR1 is MNHEY and CDR2 SMNVEV (reference sequence). This CDR3 comprises 12 residues. V was clipped by 6 bases and J by 5 bases, with 10 bases between them. CDR3 DNA sequence: TGTGCCAGCAGACAGGGTGGAACTGAAGCTTTCTTT. This sequence encodes CASRQGGTEAFF.

The chain employs TRBV7-9 and TRBJ2-3; no definite D call. The ends were cut back, 5 bases at V and 5 bases at J, with 11 bases in the middle. Looked up from germline, CDR1 is SEHNR and CDR2 is FQNEAQ (reference sequence). The CDR3 length is 13 residues. This CDR3 is CASSPRLEDTQYF. The CDR3 DNA reads TGTGCCAGCAGCCCCAGGCTTGAAGATACGCAGTATTTT.

The V call is TRBV7-9, the J call TRBJ2-1; 16 bases match TRBD2. Germline V lookup: CDR1 SEHNR, CDR2 FQNEAQ (reference sequence). V was pared by 3 bases and J by 2 bases, with 7 bases of the junction left unmatched. The CDR3 runs 19 residues. The DNA of the CDR3 is TGTGCCAGCAGCTTCTCCGGGACTAGCGGGAGGGGACCCTACAATGAGCAGTTCTTC. Protein product: CASSFSGTSGRGPYNEQFF.

This clone was observed a few times. The rearrangement joins TRBV19 to TRBJ2-7; 7 bases map to TRBD2. CDR1 and CDR2 from the germline V gene are LNHDA and SQIVND (reference sequence). CDR3 length equals 15 residues. V lost 3 bases and J lost 4; bases outside the gene matches: 9. The CDR3 sequence is CASSIDSGPRYEQYF. DNA of the CDR3: TGTGCCAGTAGTATCGATAGCGGGCCCCGATACGAGCAGTACTTC.